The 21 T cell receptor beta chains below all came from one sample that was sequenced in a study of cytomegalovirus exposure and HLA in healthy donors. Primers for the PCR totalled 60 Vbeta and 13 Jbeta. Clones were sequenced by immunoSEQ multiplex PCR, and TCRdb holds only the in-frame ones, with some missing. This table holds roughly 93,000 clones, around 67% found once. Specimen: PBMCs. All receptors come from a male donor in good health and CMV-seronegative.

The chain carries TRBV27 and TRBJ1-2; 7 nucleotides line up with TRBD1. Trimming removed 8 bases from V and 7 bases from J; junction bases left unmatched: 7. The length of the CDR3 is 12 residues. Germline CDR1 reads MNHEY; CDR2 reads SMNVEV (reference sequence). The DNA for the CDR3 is TGTGCCAGCTGGGGCAGGGGGAGTGGCTACACCTTC. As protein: CASWGRGSGYTF.

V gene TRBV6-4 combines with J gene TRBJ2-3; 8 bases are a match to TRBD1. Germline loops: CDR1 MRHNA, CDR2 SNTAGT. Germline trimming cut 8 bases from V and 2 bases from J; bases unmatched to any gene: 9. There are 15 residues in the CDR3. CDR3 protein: CASHTRQGATDTQYF. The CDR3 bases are TGTGCCAGCCACACCCGGCAGGGGGCCACAGATACGCAGTATTTT.

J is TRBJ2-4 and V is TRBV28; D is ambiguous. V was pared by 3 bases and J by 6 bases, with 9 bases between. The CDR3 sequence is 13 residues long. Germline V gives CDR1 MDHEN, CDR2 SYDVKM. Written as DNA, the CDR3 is TGTGCCAGCAGTTTCGGTCTAGGAAACATTCAGTACTTC. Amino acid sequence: CASSFGLGNIQYF.

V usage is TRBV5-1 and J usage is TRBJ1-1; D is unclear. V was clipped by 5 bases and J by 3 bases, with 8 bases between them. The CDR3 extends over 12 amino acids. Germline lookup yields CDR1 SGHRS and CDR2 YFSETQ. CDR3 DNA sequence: TGCGCCAGCAGGGCAGATTACACTGAAGCTTTCTTT. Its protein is CASRADYTEAFF.

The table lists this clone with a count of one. The CDR3 is CASSVRGGNEQFF. The CDR3 DNA follows: TGTGCCAGCAGCGTGCGGGGAGGCAATGAGCAGTTCTTC. The V and J genes are TRBV9 and TRBJ2-1; tentatively, D is TRBD2 (6 bases). Germline CDR1 is SGDLS and CDR2 is YYNGEE. This CDR3 has 13 amino acids. Between the trimmed V and J ends, which lost 2 bases and 6 bases, there was a span of 9 bases.

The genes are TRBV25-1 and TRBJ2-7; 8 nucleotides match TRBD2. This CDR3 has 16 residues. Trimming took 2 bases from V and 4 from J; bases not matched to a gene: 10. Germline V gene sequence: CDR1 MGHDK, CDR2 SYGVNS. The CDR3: CASSEGSGVGWYEQYF. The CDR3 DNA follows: TGTGCCAGCAGTGAAGGTAGCGGGGTTGGGTGGTACGAGCAGTACTTC.

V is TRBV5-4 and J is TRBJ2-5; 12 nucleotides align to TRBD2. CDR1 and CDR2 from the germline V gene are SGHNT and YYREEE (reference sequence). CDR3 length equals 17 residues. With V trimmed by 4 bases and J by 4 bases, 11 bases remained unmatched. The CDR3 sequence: CASSPERTSGISETQYF. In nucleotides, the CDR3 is TGTGCCAGCAGCCCGGAAAGGACTAGCGGGATATCAGAGACCCAGTACTTC.

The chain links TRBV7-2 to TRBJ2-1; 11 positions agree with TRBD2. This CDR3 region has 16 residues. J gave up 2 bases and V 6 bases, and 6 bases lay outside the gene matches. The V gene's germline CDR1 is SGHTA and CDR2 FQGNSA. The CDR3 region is CASRQIAGGAYNEQFF. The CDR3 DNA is TGTGCCAGCAGGCAGATAGCGGGAGGGGCCTACAATGAGCAGTTCTTC. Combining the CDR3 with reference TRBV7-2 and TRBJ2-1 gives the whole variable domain GAGVSQSPSNKVTEKGKDVELRCDPISGHTALYWYRQSLGQGLEFLIYFQGNSAPDKSGLPSDRFSAERTGGSVSTLTIQRTQQEDSAVYLCASRQIAGGAYNEQFFGPGTRLTVL.

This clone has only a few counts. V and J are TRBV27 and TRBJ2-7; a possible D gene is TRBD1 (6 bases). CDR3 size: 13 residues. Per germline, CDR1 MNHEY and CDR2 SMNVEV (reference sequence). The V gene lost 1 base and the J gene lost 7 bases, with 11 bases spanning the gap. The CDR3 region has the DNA TGTGCCAGCAGTTTATTTAGGGGGAAAGAGCAGTACTTC. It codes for CASSLFRGKEQYF.

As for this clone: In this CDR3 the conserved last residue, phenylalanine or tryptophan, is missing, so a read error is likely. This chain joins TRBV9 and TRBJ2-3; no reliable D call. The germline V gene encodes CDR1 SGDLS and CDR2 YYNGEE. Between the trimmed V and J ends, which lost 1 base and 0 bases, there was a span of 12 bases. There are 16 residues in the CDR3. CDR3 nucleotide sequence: TGTGCCAGCAGCGTAAAAGGTTTCCCTAGCACAGATACGCAGTATGTT. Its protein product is CASSVKGFPSTDTQYV.

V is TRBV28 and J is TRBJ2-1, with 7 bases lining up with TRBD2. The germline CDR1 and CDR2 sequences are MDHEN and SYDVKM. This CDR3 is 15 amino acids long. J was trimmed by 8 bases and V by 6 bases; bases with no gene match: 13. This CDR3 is CASRDGGLHIDEQFF. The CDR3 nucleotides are TGTGCCAGCAGAGATGGGGGACTACACATCGATGAGCAGTTCTTC.

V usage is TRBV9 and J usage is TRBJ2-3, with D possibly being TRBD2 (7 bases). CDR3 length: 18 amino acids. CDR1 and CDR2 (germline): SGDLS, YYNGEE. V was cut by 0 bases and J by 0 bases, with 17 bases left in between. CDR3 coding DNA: TGTGCCAGCAGCGTAGAGGGGGGGACCGGGACGAGCACAGATACGCAGTATTTT. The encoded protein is CASSVEGGTGTSTDTQYF.

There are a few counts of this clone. The CDR3 DNA is TGTGCCACCGCGGACAGGGAGTATGGCAATCAGCCCCAGCATTTT. Amino acids: CATADREYGNQPQHF. The V and J genes are TRBV2 and TRBJ1-5; 8 bases agree with TRBD1. V lost 10 bases, J lost 2 bases, and 10 bases stayed unmatched. This CDR3 is 15 amino acids long. Germline V gives CDR1 SNHLY, CDR2 FYNNEI.

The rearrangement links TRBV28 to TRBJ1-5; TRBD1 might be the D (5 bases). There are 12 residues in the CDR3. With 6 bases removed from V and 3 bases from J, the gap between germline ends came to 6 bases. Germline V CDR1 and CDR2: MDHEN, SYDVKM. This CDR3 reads CASRQVNQPQHF. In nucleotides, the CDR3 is TGTGCCAGCAGACAGGTCAATCAGCCCCAGCATTTT.

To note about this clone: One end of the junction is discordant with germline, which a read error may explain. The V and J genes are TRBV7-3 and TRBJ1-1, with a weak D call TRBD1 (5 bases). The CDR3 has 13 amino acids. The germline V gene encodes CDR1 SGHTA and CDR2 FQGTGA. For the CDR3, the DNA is TGTGCCAGCAGATATGGGGTGGACACCGAAGCTTTCTTT. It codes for CASRYGVDTEAFF.

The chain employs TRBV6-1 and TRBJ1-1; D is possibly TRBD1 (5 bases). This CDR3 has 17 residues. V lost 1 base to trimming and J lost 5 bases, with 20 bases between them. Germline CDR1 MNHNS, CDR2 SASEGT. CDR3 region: CASSEGFWSPKGTEAFF. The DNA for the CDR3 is TGTGCCAGCAGTGAAGGGTTTTGGAGCCCAAAGGGGACTGAAGCTTTCTTT.

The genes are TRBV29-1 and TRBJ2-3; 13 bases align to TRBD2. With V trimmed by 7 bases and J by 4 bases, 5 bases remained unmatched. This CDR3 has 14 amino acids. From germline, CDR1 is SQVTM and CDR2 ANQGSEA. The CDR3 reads CSAGLAGSADTQYF. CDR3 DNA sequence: TGCAGCGCGGGACTAGCGGGAAGTGCAGATACGCAGTATTTT.

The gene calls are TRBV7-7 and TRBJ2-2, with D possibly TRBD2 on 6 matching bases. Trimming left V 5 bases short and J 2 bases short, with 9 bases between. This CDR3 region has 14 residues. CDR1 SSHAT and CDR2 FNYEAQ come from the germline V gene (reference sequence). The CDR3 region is CASSKGLNTGELFF. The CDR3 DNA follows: TGTGCCAGCAGCAAGGGACTTAACACCGGGGAGCTGTTTTTT.

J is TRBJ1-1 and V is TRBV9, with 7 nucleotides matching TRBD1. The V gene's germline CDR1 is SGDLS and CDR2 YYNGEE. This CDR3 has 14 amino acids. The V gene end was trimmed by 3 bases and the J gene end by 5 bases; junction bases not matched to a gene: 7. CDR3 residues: CASSGGQVGTEAFF. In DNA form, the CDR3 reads TGTGCCAGCAGCGGCGGACAGGTGGGGACTGAAGCTTTCTTT.

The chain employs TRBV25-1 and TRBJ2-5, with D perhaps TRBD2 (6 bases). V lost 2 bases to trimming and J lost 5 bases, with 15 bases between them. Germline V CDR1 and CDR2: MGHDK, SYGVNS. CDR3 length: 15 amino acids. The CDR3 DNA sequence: TGTGCCAGCAGTGAACGGGACTCCCCGTGGGAGACCCAGTACTTC. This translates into CASSERDSPWETQYF.

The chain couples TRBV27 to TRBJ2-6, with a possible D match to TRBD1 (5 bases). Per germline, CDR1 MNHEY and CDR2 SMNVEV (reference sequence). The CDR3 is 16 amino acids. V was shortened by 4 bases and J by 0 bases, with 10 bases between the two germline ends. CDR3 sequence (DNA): TGTGCCAGCAGTTCTCTAGGGGTCTCTGGGGCCAACGTCCTGACTTTC. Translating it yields CASSSLGVSGANVLTF.